This T cell receptor (beta chain) was sequenced in a study of T cells in Graves' hyperthyroidism and ophthalmopathy. Points from the study as a whole: Blood also showed most of the thyroid clonotypes that were expanded above 0.001.

Concerning this clonotype itself: Antigen specificity is unknown.

The investigators amplified TCR beta CDR3 regions from RNA transcripts. Researchers ran a first-round RT-PCR on the TCR CDR3 using the HTBI primer set. TCRdb fed the multiplex PCR reads into MiXCR, producing one record per CDR3 protein. Found here are some 560,000 distinct CDR3 sequences, less than 20% of them singletons; the top ten hold under 7.5%. The junction had 4 bases not matched to a gene; V was cut back by 5 bases and J by 1 base. The CDR3 runs to 14 residues. Absent ophthalmopathy progression within 18 months defined stable Graves' hyperthyroidism. Newly diagnosed hyperthyroidism patients aged 18 to 65 years had disease lasting under 2 months. Cells are PBMCs isolated from more than 8.5 ml of fresh blood.

What was sequenced was blood. This TCR came from a woman in her 30s with Graves' hyperthyroidism. This sequence joins TRBV12-3 or TRBV12-4 and TRBJ2-5; 7 bases match TRBD1. Here the CDR3 reads CASSEDRAQETQYF. Written as DNA, the CDR3 is TGTGCCAGCAGTGAAGACAGGGCCCAAGAGACCCAGTACTTC.